This passage covers 24 T cell receptor beta chains from one sample sequenced in a study of T cells in Graves' hyperthyroidism and ophthalmopathy. Amplified TCR beta CDR3 regions derived from RNA transcripts. First-round RT-PCR of the TCR CDR3 relied on the HTBI primer set. One entry per CDR3 protein, called by TCRdb with MiXCR from the multiplex PCR reads. The sample has 530,000 or so distinct CDR3 sequences, around 22% seen once. Sample: blood. These receptors were taken from a woman in her twenties or thirties with Graves' ophthalmopathy.

In its sample, this clonotype was seen many times. V and J are TRBV6-1 and TRBJ2-7; 8 bases line up with TRBD2. V was pared by 5 bases and J by 0 bases, with 3 bases of the junction left unmatched. CDR1 and CDR2 from the germline V gene are MNHNS and SASEGT. This CDR3 is built from 14 residues. In DNA, the CDR3 is TGTGCCAGCAGTCAACTAGCGGACTCCTACGAGCAGTACTTC. It yields the protein CASSQLADSYEQYF.

This clonotype was detected ten times or more. The chain joins TRBV7-2 to TRBJ1-1; unclear D gene. The germline V gene has CDR1 SGHTA and CDR2 FQGNSA. The V end was cut by 6 bases, the J end by 4 bases, with 12 bases between. This CDR3 has 13 residues. CDR3 sequence: CASSRTVGTEAFF. DNA of the CDR3: TGTGCCAGCAGTCGGACTGTCGGCACTGAAGCTTTCTTT.

The chain carries TRBV7-9 and TRBJ1-2; D remains unclear. The CDR3 spans 13 residues. Trimming removed 6 bases from V and 7 bases from J, with 15 bases in between. Per germline, CDR1 SEHNR and CDR2 FQNEAQ (reference sequence). The CDR3 region has the DNA TGTGCCAGCAGGCCACCCGCCACCAGTGGCTACACCTTC. Its translation: CASRPPATSGYTF.

About this clonotype: With a much larger clone just one base away, this may be a read error. This chain links TRBV3-1 with TRBJ1-1; D gene unclear. The CDR3 consists of 15 residues. CDR1 and CDR2 from the germline V gene are LGHDT and YNNKEL (reference sequence). V was shortened by 0 bases and J by 7 bases, with 15 bases between the two germline ends. CDR3 sequence: CASSQDLCLSFEAFF. The CDR3 DNA follows: TGTGCCAGCAGCCAAGATTTGTGCCTATCCTTTGAAGCTTTCTTT.

This clonotype was observed at least ten times. This chain connects TRBV29-1 to TRBJ1-2; 7 bases align to TRBD1. The V gene end was trimmed by 5 bases and the J gene end by 10 bases; junction bases not matched to a gene: 16. There are 14 residues in the CDR3. Looked up from germline, CDR1 is SQVTM and CDR2 is ANQGSEA. CDR3 amino acids: CSVPRGGTGADYTF. The CDR3 DNA follows: TGCAGCGTTCCCCGGGGGGGAACAGGGGCGGACTACACCTTC.

The chain combines TRBV27 with TRBJ2-2, with D possibly being TRBD2 (7 bases). The CDR3 loop spans 15 amino acids. Germline loops: CDR1 MNHEY, CDR2 SMNVEV (reference sequence). V was trimmed by 0 bases and J by 6 bases, leaving 11 bases between them. The chain's CDR3 is CASSLSRGAAGELFF. The CDR3 DNA reads TGTGCCAGCAGTTTATCTCGGGGGGCCGCCGGGGAGCTGTTTTTT.

This clonotype was seen repeatedly, ten times or more. The chain has TRBV12-3 or TRBV12-4 and TRBJ1-2; D may be TRBD1 (5 bases). There are 12 residues in the CDR3. V lost 5 bases, J lost 7 bases, and 11 bases lay in between. The CDR3, as DNA: TGTGCCAGCAGTCGTGACAGTACTGGCTACACCTTC. Translation: CASSRDSTGYTF.

This clonotype was picked up many times. The genes are TRBV20-1 and TRBJ1-5; D call uncertain. V shed 0 bases and J shed 3 bases, with 21 bases lying between them. The CDR3 runs to 18 residues. Per germline, CDR1 DFQATT and CDR2 SNEGSKA (reference sequence). CDR3 residues: CSARDVRKDLWDNQPQHF. Written as DNA, the CDR3 is TGCAGTGCTAGAGACGTACGAAAGGATCTATGGGACAATCAGCCCCAGCATTTT.

This clonotype was picked up many times. The chain couples TRBV6-1 to TRBJ1-3; a weak D match, TRBD1 (6 bases). Germline V gene data show CDR1 as MNHNS and CDR2 as SASEGT. Trimming took 8 bases from V and 0 from J, leaving 14 bases between them. This CDR3 spans 15 amino acids. The CDR3 DNA reads as TGTGCCAGCCAAGGGGGTTACTCCTCTGGAAACACCATATATTTT. Translated, it gives CASQGGYSSGNTIYF.

This clonotype was found many times. The chain joins TRBV6-1 to TRBJ1-2; D perhaps matches TRBD1 (5 bases). Germline CDR1 is MNHNS and CDR2 is SASEGT. The V gene lost 3 bases and the J gene lost 2 bases, with 16 bases spanning the gap. This CDR3 contains 16 residues. CDR3: CASSDLTVPGNYGYTF. CDR3 in DNA: TGTGCCAGCAGTGACCTGACAGTTCCAGGGAACTATGGCTACACCTTC.

This clonotype showed up just a few times. This chain connects TRBV6-5 to TRBJ2-7; D tentatively reads TRBD1 or TRBD2 (5 bases each). CDR3 length: 16 residues. Looked up from germline, CDR1 is MNHEY and CDR2 is SVGAGI. Between the trimmed V and J ends, which lost 0 bases and 2 bases, there was a span of 14 bases. CDR3: CASSYSGVSSTYEQYF. The CDR3 nucleotides read TGTGCCAGCAGTTACTCGGGGGTCTCTAGTACCTACGAGCAGTACTTC.

This clonotype was counted a few times. J is TRBJ2-7 and V is TRBV28, with a tentative D call TRBD1 (6 bases). This CDR3 comprises 13 residues. Germline lookup yields CDR1 MDHEN and CDR2 SYDVKM. V lost 7 bases and J 4 bases, leaving 14 bases between the germline ends. The CDR3 DNA follows: TGTGCCAGCACCAACGACAGGAATTACGAGCAGTACTTC. Protein: CASTNDRNYEQYF.

The CDR3: CASSLSTSGFWVEQYF. DNA for the CDR3: TGTGCCAGCAGTTTAAGTACTAGCGGTTTTTGGGTCGAGCAGTACTTC. The J gene is TRBJ2-7, the V gene TRBV28; 8 bases line up with TRBD2. The CDR3 contains 16 residues. The V gene end was trimmed by 2 bases and the J gene end by 6 bases; junction bases not matched to a gene: 12. CDR1 and CDR2 from the germline V gene are MDHEN and SYDVKM.

The genes are TRBV19 and TRBJ1-5, with TRBD1 matching 10 bases. Germline lookup yields CDR1 LNHDA and CDR2 SQIVND (reference sequence). The CDR3 runs to 16 residues. Trimming cost V 5 bases and J 7 bases; bases outside gene matches: 11. In DNA form, the CDR3 reads TGTGCCAGTAGTGTCCTCCGGGACAGGGGATACCAGCCCCAGCATTTT. This codes for CASSVLRDRGYQPQHF.

Ten or more counts support this clonotype. V and J are TRBV6-2 or TRBV6-3 and TRBJ2-2; 8 nucleotides agree with TRBD1. The CDR3 runs 15 residues. Germline V CDR1 and CDR2: MNHEY, SVGEGT. V gave up 5 bases and J gave up 4 bases; unmatched junction bases: 6. CDR3 residues: CASSLLGTGTGELFF. CDR3 nucleotide sequence: TGTGCCAGCAGTCTCCTAGGGACAGGCACCGGGGAGCTGTTTTTT.

In this sample, this clonotype turned up many times. The chain joins TRBV6-5 to TRBJ2-2; D perhaps matches TRBD2 (6 bases). Germline V gene lookup returns CDR1 MNHEY and CDR2 SVGAGI. V dropped 2 bases and J dropped 2 bases, with 15 bases sitting between them. The CDR3 contains 17 residues. The CDR3: CASSYPGGGTNTGELFF. The CDR3 DNA sequence: TGTGCCAGCAGTTACCCCGGAGGAGGGACCAACACCGGGGAGCTGTTTTTT.

There are many counts of this clonotype. The chain uses TRBV4-1 and TRBJ1-2, with D possibly being TRBD1 (6 bases). Trimming removed 4 bases from V and 2 bases from J, with 14 bases in between. The CDR3 spans 15 residues. Germline assignment: CDR1 MGHRA and CDR2 YSYEKL. The CDR3 here is CASSPHRDTNYGYTF. CDR3 nucleotide sequence: TGCGCCAGCAGCCCCCACCGGGACACCAACTATGGCTACACCTTC.

This clonotype showed up many times. DNA of the CDR3: TGTGCCTCCCCGTCCCGTCTGACCCAAGAGACCCAGTACTTC. Amino acids: CASPSRLTQETQYF. V gene TRBV10-3 combines with J gene TRBJ2-5; no firm D call. V dropped 11 bases and J dropped 1 base, with 17 bases sitting between them. Germline CDR1 is ENHRY and CDR2 is SYGVKD. The CDR3 length is 14 residues.

This clonotype was counted only a few times. The chain has TRBV11-1 and TRBJ2-7; a weak D match, TRBD2 (7 bases). Germline V lookup: CDR1 SGHAT, CDR2 FQDESV (reference sequence). V shed 4 bases and J shed 0 bases, with 19 bases lying between them. This CDR3 is built from 17 residues. The CDR3 DNA reads as TGTGCCAGCAGCTCAGGGATAGGGGGGGCGACCTCCTACGAGCAGTACTTC. This translates into CASSSGIGGATSYEQYF.

V usage is TRBV18 and J usage is TRBJ2-5; 9 nucleotides align to TRBD1. Germline CDR1 KGHSH, CDR2 LQKENI. V lost 4 bases and J lost 4; bases outside the gene matches: 4. The CDR3 has 14 residues. CDR3 amino acids: CASSLMDRGETQYF. The CDR3 coding sequence is TGTGCCAGCTCACTCATGGACAGGGGAGAGACCCAGTACTTC. Full variable domain (missing parts from reference TRBV18 and TRBJ2-5): NAGVMQNPRHLVRRRGQEARLRCSPMKGHSHVYWYRQLPEEGLKFMVYLQKENIIDESGMPKERFSAEFPKEGPSILRIQQVVRGDSAAYFCASSLMDRGETQYFGPGTRLLVL.

This clonotype was recorded many times. V and J are TRBV12-3 or TRBV12-4 and TRBJ1-1; TRBD1 matches at 7 bases. After removal of 5 bases from V and 6 bases from J, the junction contained 12 bases not matched to a gene. The CDR3 covers 15 residues. The CDR3 DNA reads as TGTGCCAGCAGTCGCGAACAGGGGCGCTTGGCTGAAGCTTTCTTT. Amino acids: CASSREQGRLAEAFF.

This clonotype was counted many times. The rearrangement joins TRBV7-2 to TRBJ2-7; no definite D call. The germline V gene has CDR1 SGHTA and CDR2 FQGNSA. The CDR3 spans 13 residues. Trimming took 2 bases from V and 5 from J, leaving 10 bases between them. CDR3 in amino acids: CASSLRLGDEQYF. As DNA, the CDR3 is TGTGCCAGCAGCTTACGTTTAGGCGACGAGCAGTACTTC.

This clonotype has at least ten counts. CDR3 sequence reads: CASSFTSGGSYEQYF. In nucleotides, the CDR3 is TGCGCCAGCAGCTTCACTAGCGGGGGTTCCTACGAGCAGTACTTC. The V call is TRBV5-1, the J call TRBJ2-7, with 11 bases matching TRBD2. The CDR3 is 15 amino acids. V lost 2 bases, J lost 1 base, and 2 bases stayed unmatched. Germline loops: CDR1 SGHRS, CDR2 YFSETQ. The whole variable domain, filled in from reference TRBV5-1 and TRBJ2-7, reads KAGVTQTPRYLIKTRGQQVTLSCSPISGHRSVSWYQQTPGQGLQFLFEYFSETQRNKGNFPGRFSGRQFSNSRSEMNVSTLELGDSALYLCASSFTSGGSYEQYFGPGTRLTVT.

This chain joins TRBV6-4 and TRBJ1-2, with a tentative D call TRBD1 (6 bases). In germline, CDR1 is MRHNA, CDR2 SNTAGT. This CDR3 has 14 amino acids. Trimming left V 0 bases short and J 6 bases short, with 11 bases between. The CDR3 loop is CASSDSSGGHGYTF. In DNA form, the CDR3 reads TGTGCCAGCAGTGACTCTTCGGGGGGCCATGGCTACACCTTC.